These 16 T cell receptor beta chains share one sample of origin, sequenced in a study of cytomegalovirus exposure and HLA in healthy donors. PCR primers comprised 60 Vbeta and 13 Jbeta primers. Repertoires were generated with immunoSEQ multiplex PCR, while TCRdb's copy carries only in-frame clones and drops some. Here the sample spans approximately 140,000 clones, approximately 80% being singletons. Sequencing was done on a sample of PBMCs. The receptors come from a man aged 40-49 years in good health and CMV-seronegative.

The chain couples TRBV15 to TRBJ1-1; D may be TRBD1 (5 bases). Germline V gene sequence: CDR1 LNHNV, CDR2 YYDKDF (reference sequence). This CDR3 is 15 amino acids long. Trimming left V 1 base short and J 5 bases short, with 14 bases between. CDR3 DNA: TGTGCCACCAGCAGAGGTCTAAGGGACTCTACTGAAGCTTTCTTT. Its protein product is CATSRGLRDSTEAFF.

The chain is built from TRBV7-2 and TRBJ2-7, with 12 bases identical to TRBD1. With 2 bases clipped from V and 11 bases from J, the junction kept 10 bases outside the gene matches. CDR3 size: 15 residues. Per the germline V gene, CDR1 is SGHTA and CDR2 is FQGNSA. The CDR3 sequence: CASSLRGTGGELKYF. CDR3 sequence (DNA): TGTGCCAGCAGCTTAAGGGGGACAGGGGGCGAATTGAAGTACTTC.

The chain couples TRBV5-1 to TRBJ2-7; no definite D call. Trimming shortened V by 4 bases and J by 0 bases, and 5 bases separated the two germline ends. Germline V gene data show CDR1 as SGHRS and CDR2 as YFSETQ. This CDR3 is 12 amino acids long. The CDR3 here is CASSASSYEQYF. The CDR3 DNA reads TGCGCCAGCAGCGCTAGCTCCTACGAGCAGTACTTC. The whole variable domain, filled in from reference TRBV5-1 and TRBJ2-7, reads KAGVTQTPRYLIKTRGQQVTLSCSPISGHRSVSWYQQTPGQGLQFLFEYFSETQRNKGNFPGRFSGRQFSNSRSEMNVSTLELGDSALYLCASSASSYEQYFGPGTRLTVT.

The chain employs TRBV7-3 and TRBJ1-1, with 9 bases that match TRBD1. Germline V gene sequence: CDR1 SGHTA, CDR2 FQGTGA. The CDR3 runs to 15 residues. Trimming at V came to 5 bases and at J to 3 bases, leaving 7 bases not matched to a gene. The CDR3 bases are TGTGCCAGCAGCCAAAGGGGGGACAGGGACACTGAAGCTTTCTTT. It translates to CASSQRGDRDTEAFF.

The V and J genes are TRBV19 and TRBJ2-5; D is possibly TRBD2 (5 bases). The CDR3 spans 15 residues. The V end was cut by 5 bases, the J end by 2 bases, with 15 bases between. Per germline, CDR1 LNHDA and CDR2 SQIVND (reference sequence). The CDR3, as DNA: TGTGCCAGTAGTTTGGCGGGCAGGAATCAAGAGACCCAGTACTTC. It codes for CASSLAGRNQETQYF.

The V gene is TRBV6-1, the J gene TRBJ1-1; D is possibly TRBD1 (6 bases). Germline V gene data show CDR1 as MNHNS and CDR2 as SASEGT. The CDR3 covers 16 residues. The V end lost 4 bases, the J end lost 0 bases, and 15 bases lay between the germline ends. The CDR3 sequence is CASSAYPGAMNTEAFF. In DNA form, the CDR3 reads TGTGCCAGCAGTGCCTACCCAGGGGCTATGAACACTGAAGCTTTCTTT.

The chain employs TRBV13 and TRBJ2-5; TRBD1 matches 8 bases. The DNA matches TRBJ2-7 better at its end, which makes the J call doubtful. This CDR3 is 14 amino acids long. Germline loops: CDR1 PRHDT, CDR2 FYEKMQ (reference sequence). In nucleotides, the CDR3 is TGTGCCAGCAGCTTTCGACAGGGGATTGGCGAGCAGTACTTC. Its protein product is CASSFRQGIGEQYF.

V is TRBV27 and J is TRBJ1-1, with TRBD1 identical over 9 bases. Germline V gives CDR1 MNHEY, CDR2 SMNVEV (reference sequence). The CDR3 totals 13 residues. The trim removed 6 bases at V and 11 bases at J, leaving 10 bases unmatched. CDR3 nucleotides: TGTGCCAGCAGGATGACAGGGGGAGAATCCGCTTTCTTT. Its protein product is CASRMTGGESAFF.

CDR3 nucleotide sequence: TGTGCCAGCAGTTCCGGGACAGACTACTACGAGCAGTACTTC. This sequence encodes CASSSGTDYYEQYF. The chain uses TRBV5-4 and TRBJ2-7; TRBD1 matches 7 bases. The germline V gene encodes CDR1 SGHNT and CDR2 YYREEE (reference sequence). V lost 5 bases and J lost 3; bases outside the gene matches: 8. CDR3 size: 14 residues.

The sample holds a few counts of this clone. The chain has TRBV28 and TRBJ1-5; 9 bases map to TRBD1. Germline V lookup: CDR1 MDHEN, CDR2 SYDVKM. This CDR3 is built from 18 residues. The J segment lost 2 bases and the V segment lost 8 bases, leaving 16 bases of the junction unmatched. Written as DNA, the CDR3 is TGTGCCAGCGAGTCCCTATTTTCGACAGGGGGAGGCAATCAGCCCCAGCATTTT. The encoded protein is CASESLFSTGGGNQPQHF.

The chain joins TRBV7-2 to TRBJ2-3; possibly TRBD1 for D (6 bases). Trimming pared 0 bases from V and 0 bases from J, leaving 13 bases between. Germline CDR1 SGHTA, CDR2 FQGNSA. The CDR3 consists of 17 residues. CDR3: CASSLAGPGASTDTQYF. In DNA, the CDR3 is TGTGCCAGCAGCTTAGCGGGGCCAGGGGCTAGCACAGATACGCAGTATTTT.

The chain joins TRBV4-2 to TRBJ1-1; 7 bases agree with TRBD1. V lost 0 bases, J lost 4 bases, and 11 bases stayed unmatched. Germline values: CDR1 LGHNA, CDR2 YNFKEQ. The CDR3 sequence is 17 residues long. CDR3 residues: CASSQEGSQGDITEAFF. In DNA form, the CDR3 reads TGTGCCAGCAGCCAAGAGGGGAGCCAGGGGGATATCACTGAAGCTTTCTTT.

V usage is TRBV6-5 and J usage is TRBJ1-1; D gene ambiguous. Germline lookup yields CDR1 MNHEY and CDR2 SVGAGI. Trimming took 6 bases from V and 2 from J, leaving 10 bases between them. CDR3 length: 13 amino acids. The CDR3 reads CASSRGGNTEAFF. Here the CDR3 DNA reads TGTGCCAGCAGCCGTGGAGGAAACACTGAAGCTTTCTTT.

The gene calls are TRBV7-9 and TRBJ2-3, with 8 bases aligning to TRBD2. The V gene end was trimmed by 2 bases and the J gene end by 1 base; junction bases not matched to a gene: 5. The germline V gene has CDR1 SEHNR and CDR2 FQNEAQ (reference sequence). The CDR3 has 16 residues. Written as DNA, the CDR3 is TGTGCCAGCAGCTTACATAGCGGGGCGGGCACAGATACGCAGTATTTT. It codes for CASSLHSGAGTDTQYF.

The rearrangement uses TRBV19 and TRBJ1-2; tentatively, D is TRBD1 (6 bases). The CDR3 has 17 amino acids. The ends were cut back, 0 bases at V and 1 base at J, with 15 bases in the middle. In germline, CDR1 is LNHDA, CDR2 SQIVND (reference sequence). CDR3 amino acids: CASSIDVEAGVNYGYTF. CDR3 sequence (DNA): TGTGCCAGTAGTATAGACGTCGAGGCAGGGGTTAACTATGGCTACACCTTC.

The chain employs TRBV6-4 and TRBJ2-7; D might be TRBD2 (6 bases). The germline V gene encodes CDR1 MRHNA and CDR2 SNTAGT. The CDR3 loop spans 14 amino acids. V lost 1 base and J lost 3, with 10 bases in between. The CDR3 nucleotides read TGTGCCAGCAGTGACTATTGGGGGGACTACGAGCAGTACTTC. Translating it yields CASSDYWGDYEQYF.